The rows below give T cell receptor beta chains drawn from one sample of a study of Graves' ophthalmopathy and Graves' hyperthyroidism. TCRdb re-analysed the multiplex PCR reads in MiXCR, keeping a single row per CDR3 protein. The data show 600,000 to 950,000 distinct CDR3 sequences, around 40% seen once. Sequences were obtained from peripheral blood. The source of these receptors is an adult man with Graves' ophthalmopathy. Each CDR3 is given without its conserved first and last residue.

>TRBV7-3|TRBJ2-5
ASSSGTHTEETQY
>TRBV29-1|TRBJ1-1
SVRYLTVVNTEAF
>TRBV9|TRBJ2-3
ASSDGTVTDTQY
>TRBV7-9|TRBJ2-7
ASSQGQGGEQY
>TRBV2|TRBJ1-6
ASSELGFGAPLH
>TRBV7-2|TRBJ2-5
ASSLPSQPQY
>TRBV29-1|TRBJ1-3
SVEGGSGRANTIY
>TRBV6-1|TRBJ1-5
ASSGNAYSNQPQH
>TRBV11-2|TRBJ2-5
ASSVGTSHDQETQY
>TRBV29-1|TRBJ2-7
SVVNAGVREIEQY
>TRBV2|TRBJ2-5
AAGGESQETQY
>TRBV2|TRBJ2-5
ASTRLPGETQY
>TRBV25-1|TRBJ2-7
ASSSTGTQVTHEQY
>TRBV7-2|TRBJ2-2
ASRYGGLAPGELF
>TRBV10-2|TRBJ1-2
ASSPTGEGYT
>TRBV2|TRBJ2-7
ASSSVIGGEQY
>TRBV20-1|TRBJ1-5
SARYRVDQPQH
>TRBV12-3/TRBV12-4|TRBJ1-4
ASSETTGEKLF
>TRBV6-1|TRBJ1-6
ATHRGDSPLH
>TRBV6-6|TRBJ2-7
ASSYSSVLEQY